Listed below are T cell receptor beta chains from one sample, sequenced in a study of cytomegalovirus exposure and HLA in healthy donors. TCRdb's table, derived via immunoSEQ multiplex PCR, lists solely in-frame clones and lacks some. The table has 170,000 or so clones, more than 60% seen once. The sample comprised PBMCs. The receptors were gathered from a woman aged 25-40 years in good health and CMV-seronegative. Each CDR3 is given with its conserved first and last residue. Fields, in order: D gene, J gene, V gene, clone size, CDR3 protein, CDR3 DNA. The D gene is left open where the match is weak. Clone size, where shown, is once, few, many, or a class for clones that have expanded.

d_gene: TRBD1
j_gene: TRBJ2-1
v_gene: TRBV5-1
abundance: -
CDR3aa: CASSQGQGNNEQFF
CDR3nt: TGCGCCAGCAGCCAGGGACAGGGAAACAATGAGCAGTTCTTC

d_gene: -
j_gene: TRBJ2-7
v_gene: TRBV4-2
abundance: -
CDR3aa: CASSQEVLGGNYEQYF
CDR3nt: TGTGCCAGCAGCCAGGAAGTGTTGGGGGGAAACTACGAGCAGTACTTC

d_gene: TRBD1
j_gene: TRBJ2-3
v_gene: TRBV5-4
abundance: -
CDR3aa: CASSLEQGSDTQYF
CDR3nt: TGTGCCAGCAGCTTGGAACAGGGGTCAGATACGCAGTATTTT

d_gene: TRBD1
j_gene: TRBJ1-2
v_gene: TRBV11-2
abundance: few
CDR3aa: CASSSNRGGYGYTF
CDR3nt: TGTGCCAGCAGCTCAAACAGGGGTGGCTATGGCTACACCTTC

d_gene: TRBD2
j_gene: TRBJ2-5
v_gene: TRBV5-4
abundance: -
CDR3aa: CASSGKRGGRGETQYF
CDR3nt: TGTGCCAGCAGCGGCAAGCGGGGGGGCCGCGGAGAGACCCAGTACTTC

d_gene: TRBD2
j_gene: TRBJ2-5
v_gene: TRBV5-1
abundance: -
CDR3aa: CASSLGPRAGGQETQYF
CDR3nt: TGCGCCAGCAGCTTGGGGCCTAGAGCGGGGGGGCAAGAGACCCAGTACTTC

d_gene: -
j_gene: TRBJ1-4
v_gene: TRBV5-5
abundance: -
CDR3aa: CASGEGTGLNEKLFF
CDR3nt: TGTGCCAGCGGAGAGGGAACAGGGTTAAATGAAAAACTGTTTTTT

d_gene: -
j_gene: TRBJ1-1
v_gene: TRBV5-1
abundance: -
CDR3aa: CASRNRVGTEAFF
CDR3nt: TGCGCCAGCAGGAACAGGGTAGGCACTGAAGCTTTCTTT

d_gene: -
j_gene: TRBJ1-1
v_gene: TRBV6-1
abundance: -
CDR3aa: CAHRELAEAFF
CDR3nt: TGTGCACACAGGGAGTTAGCTGAAGCTTTCTTT

d_gene: -
j_gene: TRBJ2-5
v_gene: TRBV5-1
abundance: -
CDR3aa: CASSLGSGAETQYF
CDR3nt: TGCGCCAGCAGCTTGGGATCAGGGGCTGAGACCCAGTACTTC

d_gene: TRBD1
j_gene: TRBJ1-2
v_gene: TRBV5-4
abundance: -
CDR3aa: CASSLPPGQFVYGYTF
CDR3nt: TGTGCCAGCAGCTTACCCCCGGGACAGTTTGTCTATGGCTACACCTTC

d_gene: -
j_gene: TRBJ1-1
v_gene: TRBV30
abundance: -
CDR3aa: CAWSRRGNTEAFF
CDR3nt: TGTGCCTGGAGTCGACGGGGAAACACTGAAGCTTTCTTT

d_gene: TRBD2
j_gene: TRBJ2-1
v_gene: TRBV5-1
abundance: once
CDR3aa: CASSLGSGGVNEQFF
CDR3nt: TGCGCCAGCAGCTTGGGTAGCGGGGGGGTCAATGAGCAGTTCTTC

d_gene: TRBD1
j_gene: TRBJ2-7
v_gene: TRBV27
abundance: -
CDR3aa: CASSLGPGTGGIYEQYF
CDR3nt: TGTGCCAGCAGTTTAGGTCCTGGGACAGGGGGCATCTACGAGCAGTACTTC

d_gene: -
j_gene: TRBJ1-2
v_gene: TRBV7-8
abundance: -
CDR3aa: CASSLGVYSTVWYGYTF
CDR3nt: TGTGCCAGCAGTTTAGGAGTGTACAGCACTGTATGGTATGGCTACACCTTC

d_gene: TRBD1
j_gene: TRBJ2-1
v_gene: TRBV5-1
abundance: -
CDR3aa: CASSWDRGLGVNEQFF
CDR3nt: TGCGCCAGCAGCTGGGACAGGGGGCTGGGTGTCAATGAGCAGTTCTTC

d_gene: -
j_gene: TRBJ1-2
v_gene: TRBV2
abundance: -
CDR3aa: CASSGYPTVISNYGYTF
CDR3nt: TGTGCCAGCAGTGGATATCCGACAGTAATCTCTAACTATGGCTACACCTTC

d_gene: TRBD1
j_gene: TRBJ2-3
v_gene: TRBV27
abundance: -
CDR3aa: CASSPQGDRQHTQYF
CDR3nt: TGTGCCAGCAGTCCTCAAGGGGACAGGCAGCATACGCAGTATTTT

d_gene: TRBD1
j_gene: TRBJ2-6
v_gene: TRBV19
abundance: -
CDR3aa: CASSSGQGALGANVLTF
CDR3nt: TGTGCCAGTAGTTCGGGACAGGGGGCGCTGGGGGCCAACGTCCTGACTTTC